This TCR beta chain stems from a study of long-term antiretroviral therapy in people with HIV. Findings and caveats of the study: Pre-ART clonal expansion yielded clones that dominated the repertoire at all time points. The study lacked data on ART adherence, viral resistance or therapy changes.

As concerns this clone: The antigen is undetermined.

CDR1 WNHNN and CDR2 SYGVQD come from the germline V gene (reference sequence). This CDR3 contains 14 residues. Trimming stripped 7 bases from V and 2 bases from J, with 15 bases between. Version v3.0 of the immunoSEQ assay was performed at survey level. The target of sequencing was roughly 40,000-50,000 T-cell genomes per sample. The protocol was immunoSEQ multiplex PCR, while the TCRdb copy is restricted to in-frame clones and leaves out a portion. The sample lists 20,000 to 25,000 clones; approximately 80% were seen once. This TCR derives from a man aged 18 to 30 with HIV. The starting material was unsorted PBMCs, obtained roughly 4 years after starting antiretroviral therapy. The chain has TRBV10-1 and TRBJ2-7, with D perhaps TRBD1 (6 bases). The CDR3: CASIGQRPPYEQYV. CDR3 DNA: TGCGCCAGCATCGGACAGAGACCTCCCTACGAGCAGTACGTC.